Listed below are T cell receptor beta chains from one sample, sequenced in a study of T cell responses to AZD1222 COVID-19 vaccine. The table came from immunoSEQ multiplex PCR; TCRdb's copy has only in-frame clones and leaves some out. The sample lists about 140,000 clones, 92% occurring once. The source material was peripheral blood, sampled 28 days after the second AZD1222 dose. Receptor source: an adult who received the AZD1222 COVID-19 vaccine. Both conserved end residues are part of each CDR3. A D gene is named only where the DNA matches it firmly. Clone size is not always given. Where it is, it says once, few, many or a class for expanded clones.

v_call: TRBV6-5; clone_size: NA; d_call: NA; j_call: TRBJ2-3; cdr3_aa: CASSYLPSVTDTQYF; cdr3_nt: TGTGCCAGCAGTTACCTTCCTAGCGTTACAGATACGCAGTATTTT
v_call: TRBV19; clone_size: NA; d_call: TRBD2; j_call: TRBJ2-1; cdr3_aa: CASSAGTSGARGNEQFF; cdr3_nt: TGTGCCAGTAGTGCGGGGACTAGCGGGGCAAGGGGGAATGAGCAGTTCTTC
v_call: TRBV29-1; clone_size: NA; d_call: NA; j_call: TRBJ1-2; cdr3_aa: CSVEGDHGSAGNYGYTF; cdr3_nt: TGCAGCGTTGAAGGCGATCACGGTTCAGCAGGGAACTATGGCTACACCTTC
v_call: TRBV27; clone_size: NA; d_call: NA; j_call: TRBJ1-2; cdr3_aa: CASSLRGGRYGYTF; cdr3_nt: TGTGCCAGCAGTTTGAGGGGGGGCCGCTATGGCTACACCTTC
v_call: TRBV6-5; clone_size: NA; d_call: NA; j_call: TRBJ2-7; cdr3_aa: CASSYDGRSYEQYF; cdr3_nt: TGTGCCAGCAGTTACGACGGGCGGTCCTACGAGCAGTACTTC
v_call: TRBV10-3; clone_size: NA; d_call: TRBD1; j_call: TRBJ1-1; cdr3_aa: CAISVGTGNTEAFF; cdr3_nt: TGTGCCATCAGTGTTGGGACAGGGAACACTGAAGCTTTCTTT
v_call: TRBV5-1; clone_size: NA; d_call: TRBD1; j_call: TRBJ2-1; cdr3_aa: CASSLPGQGGFEQFF; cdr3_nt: TGCGCCAGCAGCCTACCGGGACAGGGAGGCTTTGAGCAGTTCTTC
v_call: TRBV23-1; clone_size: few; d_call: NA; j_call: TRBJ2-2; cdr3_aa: CASSQSRARHTGELFF; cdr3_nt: TGCGCCAGCAGTCAATCGAGGGCGAGGCACACCGGGGAGCTGTTTTTT
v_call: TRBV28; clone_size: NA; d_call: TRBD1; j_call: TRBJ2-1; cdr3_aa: CASSRRTGADEQFF; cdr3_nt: TGTGCCAGCAGCCGGCGGACAGGGGCGGATGAGCAGTTCTTC
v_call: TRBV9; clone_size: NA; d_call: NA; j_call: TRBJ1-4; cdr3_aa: CASSPGRTATNEKLFF; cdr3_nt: TGTGCCAGCAGCCCAGGGAGGACTGCAACTAATGAAAAACTGTTTTTT
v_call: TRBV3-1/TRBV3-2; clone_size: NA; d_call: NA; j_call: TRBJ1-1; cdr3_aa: CASSLSVGHTEAFF; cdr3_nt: TGTGCCAGCAGCCTCTCGGTGGGTCACACTGAAGCTTTCTTT
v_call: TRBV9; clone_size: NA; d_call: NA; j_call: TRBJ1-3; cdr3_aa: CASSGGDSGNTIYF; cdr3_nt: TGTGCCAGCAGCGGAGGAGACTCTGGAAACACCATATATTTT
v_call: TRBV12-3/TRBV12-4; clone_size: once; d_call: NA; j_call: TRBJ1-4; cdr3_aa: CASSLDRLKLFF; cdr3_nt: TGTGCCAGCAGTTTAGACAGACTGAAACTGTTTTTT
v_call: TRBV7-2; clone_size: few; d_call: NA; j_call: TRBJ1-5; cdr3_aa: CASSLGGRNQPQHF; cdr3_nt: TGTGCCAGCAGCTTAGGGGGGCGAAATCAGCCCCAGCATTTT
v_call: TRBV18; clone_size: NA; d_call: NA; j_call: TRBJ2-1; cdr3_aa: CASSPSSYNEQFF; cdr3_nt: TGTGCCAGCTCCCCGAGCTCCTACAATGAGCAGTTCTTC
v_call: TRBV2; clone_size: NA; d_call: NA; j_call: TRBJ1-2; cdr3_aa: CASKGKPGSGYGYTF; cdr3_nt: TGTGCCAGCAAGGGAAAGCCAGGGTCGGGCTATGGCTACACCTTC
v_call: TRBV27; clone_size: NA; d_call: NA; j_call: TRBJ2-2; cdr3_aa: CASSLSWLTTGELFF; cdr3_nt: TGTGCCAGCAGTTTATCGTGGCTAACCACCGGGGAGCTGTTTTTT
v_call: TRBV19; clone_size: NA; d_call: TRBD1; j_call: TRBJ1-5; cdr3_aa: CASSIDREQPQHF; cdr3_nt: TGTGCCAGTAGTATTGACAGGGAGCAGCCCCAGCATTTT